The rows below give T cell receptor beta chains drawn from one sample of a study of blood T cell repertoires in COVID-19. Here immunoSEQ multiplex PCR was the method, and the copy in TCRdb shows in-frame clones only, minus some. The data hold about 300,000 clones, with around 92% observed a single time. Source material: PBMCs or T cells enriched from blood (not recorded which). All receptors derive from a woman in her fifties or sixties who had been exposed to COVID-19. The CDR3 runs from the conserved cysteine through the conserved F or W. The order of the fields is D gene, V gene, clone size, J gene, CDR3 protein, CDR3 DNA. The D gene is left open where the match is weak. Part of the rows lack a size; the others show once, few, many or a class for expanded clones.

d_call: TRBD1; v_call: TRBV5-1; clone_size: .; j_call: TRBJ2-5; cdr3_aa: CASSYGTGEETQYF; cdr3_nt: TGCGCCAGCAGCTACGGGACAGGGGAAGAGACCCAGTACTTC
d_call: .; v_call: TRBV12-3/TRBV12-4; clone_size: .; j_call: TRBJ2-3; cdr3_aa: CASSYNRGDTQYF; cdr3_nt: TGTGCCAGCAGCTATAATAGGGGAGATACGCAGTATTTT
d_call: TRBD1; v_call: TRBV4-1; clone_size: .; j_call: TRBJ2-3; cdr3_aa: CASSQVRTGTADTQYF; cdr3_nt: TGCGCCAGCAGCCAAGTAAGGACAGGGACGGCAGATACGCAGTATTTT
d_call: .; v_call: TRBV28; clone_size: once; j_call: TRBJ2-7; cdr3_aa: CATQRRGVTYEQYF; cdr3_nt: TGTGCCACCCAACGCAGGGGGGTAACCTACGAGCAGTACTTC
d_call: .; v_call: TRBV3-1/TRBV3-2; clone_size: .; j_call: TRBJ2-1; cdr3_aa: CASSHAGLFQSSYNEQFF; cdr3_nt: TGTGCCAGCAGCCATGCTGGACTTTTCCAAAGCTCCTACAATGAGCAGTTCTTC
d_call: TRBD1; v_call: TRBV30; clone_size: .; j_call: TRBJ1-6; cdr3_aa: CAWSRDSYSPLHF; cdr3_nt: TGTGCCTGGAGTCGGGACAGCTACTCACCCCTCCACTTT
d_call: TRBD1; v_call: TRBV5-4; clone_size: .; j_call: TRBJ2-7; cdr3_aa: CASSLGDRVGEQYF; cdr3_nt: TGTGCCAGCAGCTTGGGGGACAGGGTAGGCGAGCAGTACTTC
d_call: TRBD2; v_call: TRBV11-1; clone_size: .; j_call: TRBJ2-7; cdr3_aa: CASSLDSGGYEQYF; cdr3_nt: TGTGCCAGCAGCTTAGATAGCGGGGGCTACGAGCAGTACTTC
d_call: TRBD1; v_call: TRBV3-1/TRBV3-2; clone_size: .; j_call: TRBJ2-7; cdr3_aa: CASRQGAYEQYF; cdr3_nt: TGTGCCAGCAGACAGGGGGCCTACGAGCAGTACTTC
d_call: TRBD1; v_call: TRBV3-1/TRBV3-2; clone_size: .; j_call: TRBJ2-3; cdr3_aa: CASSLKTTGGDTQYF; cdr3_nt: TGTGCCAGCAGCCTGAAGACGACAGGGGGCGATACGCAGTATTTT
d_call: TRBD2; v_call: TRBV7-9; clone_size: few; j_call: TRBJ2-1; cdr3_aa: CASSPPGGGPPEQFF; cdr3_nt: TGTGCCAGCAGCCCCCCGGGGGGGGGCCCTCCTGAGCAGTTCTTC
d_call: .; v_call: TRBV18; clone_size: .; j_call: TRBJ1-2; cdr3_aa: CASSPPLQTYGYTF; cdr3_nt: TGTGCCAGCTCACCACCCCTCCAGACTTATGGCTACACCTTC
d_call: .; v_call: TRBV5-6; clone_size: once; j_call: TRBJ2-5; cdr3_aa: CASRVGTGTQYF; cdr3_nt: TGTGCCAGCAGGGTAGGGACTGGGACCCAGTACTTC
d_call: .; v_call: TRBV15; clone_size: .; j_call: TRBJ1-4; cdr3_aa: CATSSSTNEKLFF; cdr3_nt: TGTGCCACCAGCAGCTCGACTAATGAAAAACTGTTTTTT
d_call: .; v_call: TRBV25-1; clone_size: .; j_call: TRBJ2-2; cdr3_aa: CASRGPGATGELFF; cdr3_nt: TGTGCCAGCAGGGGCCCAGGGGCCACCGGGGAGCTGTTTTTT
d_call: TRBD1; v_call: TRBV2; clone_size: .; j_call: TRBJ1-4; cdr3_aa: CASRSWTGVPEKLFF; cdr3_nt: TGTGCCAGCCGGAGTTGGACAGGGGTCCCTGAAAAACTGTTTTTT
d_call: TRBD1; v_call: TRBV2; clone_size: .; j_call: TRBJ1-1; cdr3_aa: CASSRDSQWAEAFF; cdr3_nt: TGTGCCAGCAGCCGGGACAGTCAATGGGCTGAAGCTTTCTTT
d_call: TRBD1; v_call: TRBV30; clone_size: .; j_call: TRBJ1-2; cdr3_aa: CAWTRQGISYGYTF; cdr3_nt: TGTGCCTGGACCAGACAGGGGATCAGCTATGGCTACACCTTC
d_call: TRBD1; v_call: TRBV5-1; clone_size: .; j_call: TRBJ2-1; cdr3_aa: CASAPGDRGGNEQFF; cdr3_nt: TGCGCCAGCGCCCCGGGGGACAGGGGGGGCAATGAGCAGTTCTTC
d_call: .; v_call: TRBV5-1; clone_size: .; j_call: TRBJ1-2; cdr3_aa: CASSLRSEGNYGYTF; cdr3_nt: TGCGCCAGCAGCCTCCGGAGTGAGGGTAATTATGGCTACACCTTC
d_call: .; v_call: TRBV6-4; clone_size: few; j_call: TRBJ2-1; cdr3_aa: CASSDSTNNEQFF; cdr3_nt: TGTGCCAGCAGTGACTCGACTAACAATGAGCAGTTCTTC
d_call: .; v_call: TRBV28; clone_size: .; j_call: TRBJ1-1; cdr3_aa: CASQDRDTEAFF; cdr3_nt: TGTGCCAGCCAGGACAGAGACACTGAAGCTTTCTTT
d_call: .; v_call: TRBV11-3; clone_size: .; j_call: TRBJ2-3; cdr3_aa: CASSLDFGGADTQYF; cdr3_nt: TGTGCCAGCAGCTTAGACTTCGGAGGGGCAGATACGCAGTATTTT
d_call: .; v_call: TRBV2; clone_size: .; j_call: TRBJ2-5; cdr3_aa: CASSSARGETQYF; cdr3_nt: TGTGCCAGCAGTTCAGCCAGGGGAGAGACCCAGTACTTC
d_call: TRBD1; v_call: TRBV15; clone_size: .; j_call: TRBJ2-1; cdr3_aa: CATSTTVDRGPYNEQFF; cdr3_nt: TGTGCCACCAGCACAACGGTGGACAGGGGGCCCTACAATGAGCAGTTCTTC
d_call: .; v_call: TRBV28; clone_size: .; j_call: TRBJ1-1; cdr3_aa: CASKNLKEQGNTEAFF; cdr3_nt: TGTGCCAGCAAGAACCTTAAGGAACAGGGGAACACTGAAGCTTTCTTT
d_call: .; v_call: TRBV7-2; clone_size: .; j_call: TRBJ1-6; cdr3_aa: CASSLGGHNNSPLHF; cdr3_nt: TGTGCCAGCAGCTTAGGGGGACATAATAATTCACCCCTCCACTTT
d_call: .; v_call: TRBV20-1; clone_size: .; j_call: TRBJ1-2; cdr3_aa: CSAAGNYGYTF; cdr3_nt: TGCAGTGCGGCAGGGAACTATGGCTACACCTTC
d_call: .; v_call: TRBV6-2/TRBV6-3; clone_size: few; j_call: TRBJ1-2; cdr3_aa: CASSYGDIFYGYTF; cdr3_nt: TGTGCCAGCAGTTACGGTGACATCTTCTATGGCTACACCTTC
d_call: .; v_call: TRBV18; clone_size: once; j_call: TRBJ2-7; cdr3_aa: CASSPGGGYEQYF; cdr3_nt: TGTGCCAGCTCACCAGGGGGCGGGTACGAGCAGTACTTC
d_call: TRBD2; v_call: TRBV10-3; clone_size: .; j_call: TRBJ2-5; cdr3_aa: CAISGGTSDIQETQYF; cdr3_nt: TGTGCCATCAGTGGCGGGACTAGCGATATCCAAGAGACCCAGTACTTC
d_call: TRBD1; v_call: TRBV2; clone_size: .; j_call: TRBJ1-6; cdr3_aa: CASRGGDRVSPLHF; cdr3_nt: TGTGCCAGCAGGGGGGGGGACAGGGTTTCACCCCTCCACTTT
d_call: .; v_call: TRBV6-1; clone_size: .; j_call: TRBJ1-2; cdr3_aa: CASSEALRGDSNYGYTF; cdr3_nt: TGTGCCAGCAGTGAAGCGCTCAGGGGCGACTCTAACTATGGCTACACCTTC
d_call: TRBD2; v_call: TRBV6-5; clone_size: .; j_call: TRBJ2-1; cdr3_aa: CASGTSGRNEQFF; cdr3_nt: TGTGCCAGCGGGACTAGCGGGCGGAATGAGCAGTTCTTC
d_call: .; v_call: TRBV29-1; clone_size: .; j_call: TRBJ2-5; cdr3_aa: CSVDPTGTQGKETQYF; cdr3_nt: TGCAGCGTTGACCCCACGGGCACTCAGGGAAAAGAGACCCAGTACTTC
d_call: TRBD2; v_call: TRBV7-6; clone_size: .; j_call: TRBJ2-3; cdr3_aa: CASSLGAASGGGTDTQYF; cdr3_nt: TGTGCCAGCAGCTTGGGGGCTGCTAGCGGGGGCGGCACAGATACGCAGTATTTT
d_call: TRBD2; v_call: TRBV19; clone_size: .; j_call: TRBJ2-1; cdr3_aa: CASSMLAGGPNNEQFF; cdr3_nt: TGTGCCAGTAGTATGTTAGCGGGGGGCCCCAACAATGAGCAGTTCTTC
d_call: TRBD2; v_call: TRBV29-1; clone_size: many; j_call: TRBJ2-3; cdr3_aa: CSVLIYVTSESSTDTQYF; cdr3_nt: TGCAGCGTACTCATCTACGTTACTAGCGAGTCTAGCACAGATACGCAGTATTTT
d_call: TRBD1; v_call: TRBV15; clone_size: .; j_call: TRBJ2-1; cdr3_aa: CATSRTGQGGLNEQFF; cdr3_nt: TGTGCCACCAGCAGAACCGGACAGGGGGGGCTAAATGAGCAGTTCTTC
d_call: .; v_call: TRBV7-6; clone_size: once; j_call: TRBJ2-2; cdr3_aa: CASSLQPGQNTGELFF; cdr3_nt: TGTGCCAGCAGCTTACAACCGGGACAGAACACCGGGGAGCTGTTTTTT